These T cell receptor beta chains were read from a single sample in a study of blood T cell repertoires in COVID-19. Using immunoSEQ multiplex PCR, the repertoire was profiled, and TCRdb retains in-frame clones only, with some absent. The sample records about 250,000 clones, around 90% being singletons. The sample taken for sequencing was peripheral blood. The receptor set was obtained from an older man with acute or convalescent COVID-19. Each CDR3 is given with its conserved first and last residue. Some rows have no size entry. The others give once, few or many, or a class for an expanded clone.

j_call clone_size v_call cdr3_aa
TRBJ2-3 NA TRBV2 CASTTGQGSVTDTQYF
TRBJ2-7 NA TRBV27 CASSFRPGTGVYEQYF
TRBJ2-5 NA TRBV7-2 CASSLVQGTETQYF
TRBJ2-1 NA TRBV6-2/TRBV6-3 CASSHDRGPYNEQFF
TRBJ2-1 once TRBV5-4 CASSLVGTGGSEQFF
TRBJ2-2 NA TRBV18 CASSPERPNTGELFF
TRBJ2-7 NA TRBV6-6 CASSPLELGGHEQYF
TRBJ2-5 few TRBV5-1 CASNYPGQETQYF
TRBJ1-5 NA TRBV3-1/TRBV3-2 CASSQMGALNQPQHF
TRBJ1-4 NA TRBV29-1 CSKDSTQGLPLNEKLFF
TRBJ1-1 NA TRBV6-5 CASSYSEGYTEAFF
TRBJ2-5 NA TRBV7-3 CASSLLGLASETQYF
TRBJ2-1 NA TRBV5-1 CASSLPGLATYNEQFF
TRBJ2-1 NA TRBV15 CATSRDYQAGSYNEQFF
TRBJ2-7 NA TRBV3-1/TRBV3-2 CASSQDSPGLPYEQYF
TRBJ1-2 NA TRBV19 CTSSGQTGYGYTF
TRBJ1-2 NA TRBV6-5 CASSYSLQGFGYGYTF
TRBJ2-7 NA TRBV2 CASSNQGLGEQYF
TRBJ1-5 NA TRBV19 CASSVDREVQPQHF
TRBJ2-3 NA TRBV5-8 CASSSFRGTDTQYF
TRBJ2-3 NA TRBV5-4 CASSFDSRGTDTQYF
TRBJ1-1 NA TRBV14 CASSPGTENTEAFF
TRBJ2-4 NA TRBV5-1 CASSLFAGGAGEKNIQYF
TRBJ1-6 NA TRBV28 CASSFSAGCNSPLHF
TRBJ2-3 NA TRBV7-2 CASSSAGVITDTQYF
TRBJ2-1 NA TRBV6-1 CASSARSGRVGNEQFF
TRBJ2-3 NA TRBV11-2 CASSLGLTGGRGNTQYF
TRBJ1-1 NA TRBV15 CATSRDLGGPAEAFF
TRBJ2-1 NA TRBV5-1 CASRGTGVRVGYNEQFF
TRBJ1-2 NA TRBV2 CASTLTALNYGYTF
TRBJ1-2 NA TRBV28 CASSLLGQGADGYTF
TRBJ2-5 NA TRBV12-3/TRBV12-4 CASLQGPETQYF
TRBJ2-7 NA TRBV5-1 CASSQGTGGNYEQYF
TRBJ1-2 NA TRBV18 CASSPPTGSPFYGYTF
TRBJ2-1 NA TRBV5-1 CASSLDFGGIRANEQFF
TRBJ1-4 NA TRBV5-1 CASSLDTGSLFF
TRBJ1-2 NA TRBV7-2 CASSDRSEAYGYTF
TRBJ2-7 NA TRBV6-6 CASSYGGARVYEQYF
TRBJ2-1 NA TRBV25-1 CASSHISGTSLTRLFF
TRBJ1-1 NA TRBV5-1 CATRPPNANTEAFF
TRBJ2-7 NA TRBV7-3 CASSLNPPGNSYEQYF
TRBJ2-1 NA TRBV5-4 CASSFTGGGFNEQFF
TRBJ2-7 NA TRBV7-9 CASSPGQGRRYEQYF
TRBJ2-5 NA TRBV7-2 CASSPTPGSGTETQYF
TRBJ2-5 once TRBV11-2 CASSLSGTRAQTQYF
TRBJ2-1 NA TRBV7-2 CASSLRRRGRRDEQFF
TRBJ1-2 few TRBV6-5 CASRDTGARNYGYTF
TRBJ1-1 NA TRBV6-1 CASSERFVGNTEAFF
TRBJ1-3 NA TRBV6-5 CASRPTGGYGNTIYF
TRBJ2-7 NA TRBV15 CATSRDRGGSYEQYF